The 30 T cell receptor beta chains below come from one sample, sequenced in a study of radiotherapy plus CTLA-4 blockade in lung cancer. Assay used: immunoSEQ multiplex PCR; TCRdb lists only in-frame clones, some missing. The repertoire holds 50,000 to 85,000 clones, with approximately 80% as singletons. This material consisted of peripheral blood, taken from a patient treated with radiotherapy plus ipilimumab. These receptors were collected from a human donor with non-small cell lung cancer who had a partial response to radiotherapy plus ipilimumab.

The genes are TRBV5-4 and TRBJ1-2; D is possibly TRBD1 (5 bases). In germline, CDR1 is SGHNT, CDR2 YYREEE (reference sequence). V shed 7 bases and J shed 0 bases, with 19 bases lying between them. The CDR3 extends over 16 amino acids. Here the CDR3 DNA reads TGTGCCAGCGTTTCTTGGGAGGACATCGCTAACTATGGCTACACCTTC. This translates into CASVSWEDIANYGYTF.

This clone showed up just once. The CDR3 region is CASSPGQRHEQYF. The CDR3 DNA reads as TGTGCCAGCTCACCGGGACAGAGGCACGAGCAGTACTTC. The chain recombines TRBV18 with TRBJ2-7, with TRBD1 matching over 7 bases. The CDR3 totals 13 residues. After removal of 3 bases from V and 5 bases from J, the junction contained 4 bases not matched to a gene. Germline V gene sequence: CDR1 KGHSH, CDR2 LQKENI. The full variable domain, in which reference TRBV18 and TRBJ2-7 provide the parts outside the CDR3, is NAGVMQNPRHLVRRRGQEARLRCSPMKGHSHVYWYRQLPEEGLKFMVYLQKENIIDESGMPKERFSAEFPKEGPSILRIQQVVRGDSAAYFCASSPGQRHEQYFGPGTRLTVT.

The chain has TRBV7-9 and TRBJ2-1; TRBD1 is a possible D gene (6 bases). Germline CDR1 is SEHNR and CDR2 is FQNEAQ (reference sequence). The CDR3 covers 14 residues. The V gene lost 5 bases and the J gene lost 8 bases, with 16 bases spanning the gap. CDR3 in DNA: TGTGCCAGCAGCCGGACAGAAGGCTTCGATGAGCAGTTCTTC. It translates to CASSRTEGFDEQFF.

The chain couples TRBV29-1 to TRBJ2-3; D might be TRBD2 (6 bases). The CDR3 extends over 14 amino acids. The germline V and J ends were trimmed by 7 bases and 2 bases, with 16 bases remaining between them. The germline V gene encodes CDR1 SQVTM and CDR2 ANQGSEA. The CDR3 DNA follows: TGCAGCGGCATCCCCCGGGAGTACACAGATACGCAGTATTTT. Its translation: CSGIPREYTDTQYF.

CDR3 in DNA: TGCGCCAGCAGCCCGGGACTTAGCGGGGACGGGGGAGAGACCCAGTACTTC. This gives the protein CASSPGLSGDGGETQYF. The chain links TRBV5-1 to TRBJ2-5; 8 bases map to TRBD2. Trimming took 4 bases from V and 4 from J; bases not matched to a gene: 15. The length of the CDR3 is 17 residues. Germline V gives CDR1 SGHRS, CDR2 YFSETQ.

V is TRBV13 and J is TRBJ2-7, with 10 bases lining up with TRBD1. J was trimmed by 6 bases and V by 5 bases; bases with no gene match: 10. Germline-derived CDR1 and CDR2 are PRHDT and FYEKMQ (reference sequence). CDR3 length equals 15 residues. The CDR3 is CASSPRDRGAGEQYF. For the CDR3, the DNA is TGTGCCAGCAGCCCCCGGGACAGGGGAGCCGGCGAGCAGTACTTC.

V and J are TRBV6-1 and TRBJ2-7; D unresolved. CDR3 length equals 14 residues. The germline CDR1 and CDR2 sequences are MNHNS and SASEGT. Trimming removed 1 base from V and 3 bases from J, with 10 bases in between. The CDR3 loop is CASSEVVASYEQYF. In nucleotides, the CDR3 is TGTGCCAGCAGTGAAGTGGTGGCTAGCTACGAGCAGTACTTC.

The CDR3 loop is CASSLSFAENIQYF. In DNA, the CDR3 is TGTGCCAGCAGTTTATCGTTTGCGGAGAACATTCAGTACTTC. This chain connects TRBV27 to TRBJ2-4; D not certain. Germline CDR1 MNHEY, CDR2 SMNVEV (reference sequence). Trimming shortened V by 0 bases and J by 7 bases, and 10 bases separated the two germline ends. The CDR3 extends over 14 amino acids.

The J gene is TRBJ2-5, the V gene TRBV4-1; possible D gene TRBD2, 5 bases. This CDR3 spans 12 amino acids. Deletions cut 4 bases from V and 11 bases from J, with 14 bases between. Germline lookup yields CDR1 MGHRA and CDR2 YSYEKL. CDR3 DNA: TGCGCCAGCAGCCCATCTGGACTTGAGCAGTACTTC. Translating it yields CASSPSGLEQYF.

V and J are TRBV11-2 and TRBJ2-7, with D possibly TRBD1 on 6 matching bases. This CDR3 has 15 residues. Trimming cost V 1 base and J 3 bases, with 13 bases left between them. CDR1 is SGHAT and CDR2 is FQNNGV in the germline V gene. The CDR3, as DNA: TGTGCCAGCAGCTTAGCTTCGGGACACTACTACGAGCAGTACTTC. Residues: CASSLASGHYYEQYF.

CDR3 sequence: CASSPRSGGTYEQYF. The CDR3 DNA is TGTGCCAGCTCACCACGATCGGGAGGGACCTACGAGCAGTACTTC. The rearrangement joins TRBV18 to TRBJ2-5; 8 bases map to TRBD2. The J call could be wrong; TRBJ2-7 is a better fit for the DNA end. CDR1 and CDR2 (germline): KGHSH, LQKENI. This CDR3 has 15 amino acids.

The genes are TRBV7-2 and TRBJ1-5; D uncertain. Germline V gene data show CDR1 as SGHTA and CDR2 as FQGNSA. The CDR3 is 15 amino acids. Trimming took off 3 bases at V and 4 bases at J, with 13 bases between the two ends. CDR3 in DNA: TGTGCCAGCAGCTTTGTATACAGCACAAATCAGCCCCAGCATTTT. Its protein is CASSFVYSTNQPQHF.

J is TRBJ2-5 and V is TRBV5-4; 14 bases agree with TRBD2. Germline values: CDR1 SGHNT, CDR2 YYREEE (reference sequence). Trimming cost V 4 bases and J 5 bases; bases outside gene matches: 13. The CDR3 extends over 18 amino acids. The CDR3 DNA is TGTGCCAGCAGCAAAACTCCCGGGACTAGCGGGAGAGGTGAGACCCAGTACTTC. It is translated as CASSKTPGTSGRGETQYF.

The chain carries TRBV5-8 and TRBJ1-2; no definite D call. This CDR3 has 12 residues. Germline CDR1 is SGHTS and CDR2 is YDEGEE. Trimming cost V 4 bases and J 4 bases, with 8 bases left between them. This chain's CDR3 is CASSRTLYGYTF. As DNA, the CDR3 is TGTGCCAGCAGCCGGACTCTCTATGGCTACACCTTC.

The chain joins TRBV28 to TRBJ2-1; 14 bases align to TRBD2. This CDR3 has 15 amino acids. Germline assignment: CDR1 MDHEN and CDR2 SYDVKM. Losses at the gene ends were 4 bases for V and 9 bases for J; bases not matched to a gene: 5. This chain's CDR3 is CASSSPGLAGAEQFF. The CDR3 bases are TGTGCCAGCAGTTCTCCGGGACTAGCGGGAGCTGAGCAGTTCTTC.

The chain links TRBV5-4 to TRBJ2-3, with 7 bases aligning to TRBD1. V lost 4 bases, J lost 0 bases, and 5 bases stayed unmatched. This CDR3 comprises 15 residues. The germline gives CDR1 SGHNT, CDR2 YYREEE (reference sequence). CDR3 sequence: CASSQGQTSTDTQYF. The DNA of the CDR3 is TGTGCCAGCAGCCAGGGACAGACTAGCACAGATACGCAGTATTTT.

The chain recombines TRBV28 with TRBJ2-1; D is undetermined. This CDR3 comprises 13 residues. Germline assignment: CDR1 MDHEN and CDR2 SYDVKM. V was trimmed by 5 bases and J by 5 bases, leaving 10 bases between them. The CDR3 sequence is CASSRRLNNEQFF. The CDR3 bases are TGTGCCAGCAGTCGTCGACTCAACAATGAGCAGTTCTTC.

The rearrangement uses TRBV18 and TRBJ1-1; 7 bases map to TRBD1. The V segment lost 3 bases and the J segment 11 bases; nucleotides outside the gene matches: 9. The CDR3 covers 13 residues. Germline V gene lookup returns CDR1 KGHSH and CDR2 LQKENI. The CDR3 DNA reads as TGTGCCAGCTCACCCGACCGACAGGGTGGGGCTTTCTTT. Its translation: CASSPDRQGGAFF.

The CDR3 nucleotides read TGTGCCGGAAATGACAAGGGGCGAAGTGAAAAACTGTTTTTT. Translated, it gives CAGNDKGRSEKLFF. The chain is built from TRBV30 and TRBJ1-4; maybe TRBD1 (5 bases). V lost 8 bases, J lost 7 bases, and 20 bases lay in between. Germline assignment: CDR1 GTSNPN and CDR2 SVGIG (reference sequence). This CDR3 comprises 14 residues. The full variable domain, with the rest looked up from reference TRBV30 and TRBJ1-4, is SQTIHQWPATLVQPVGSPLSLECTVEGTSNPNLYWYRQAAGRGLQLLFYSVGIGQISSEVPQNLSASRPQDRQFILSSKKLLLSDSGFYLCAGNDKGRSEKLFFGSGTQLSVL.

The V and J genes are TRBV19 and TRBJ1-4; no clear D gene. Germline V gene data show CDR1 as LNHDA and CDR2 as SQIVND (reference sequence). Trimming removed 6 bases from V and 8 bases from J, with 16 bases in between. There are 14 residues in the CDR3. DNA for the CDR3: TGTGCCAGTAGACCTGGAGCGGTAGGAGAAAAACTGTTTTTT. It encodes CASRPGAVGEKLFF.

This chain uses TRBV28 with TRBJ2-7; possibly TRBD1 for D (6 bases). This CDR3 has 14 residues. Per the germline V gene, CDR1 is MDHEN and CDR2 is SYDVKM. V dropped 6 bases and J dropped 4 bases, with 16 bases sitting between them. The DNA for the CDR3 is TGTGCCAGCAGGAGGACAGAAAAAATTTACGAGCAGTACTTC. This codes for CASRRTEKIYEQYF.

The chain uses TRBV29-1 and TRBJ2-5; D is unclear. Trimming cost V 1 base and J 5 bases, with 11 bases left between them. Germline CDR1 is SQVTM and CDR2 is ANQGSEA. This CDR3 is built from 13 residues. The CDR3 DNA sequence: TGCAGCGTTGAAGCGACTTTTTGGGAGACCCAGTACTTC. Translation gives CSVEATFWETQYF. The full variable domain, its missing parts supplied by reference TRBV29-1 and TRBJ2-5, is SAVISQKPSRDICQRGTSLTIQCQVDSQVTMMFWYRQQPGQSLTLIATANQGSEATYESGFVIDKFPISRPNLTFSTLTVSNMSPEDSSIYLCSVEATFWETQYFGPGTRLLVL.

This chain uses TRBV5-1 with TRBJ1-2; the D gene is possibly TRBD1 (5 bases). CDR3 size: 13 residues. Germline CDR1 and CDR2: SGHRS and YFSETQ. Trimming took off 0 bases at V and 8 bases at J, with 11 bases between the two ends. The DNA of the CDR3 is TGCGCCAGCAGCTTGGACCAGGGTGGCGGCTACACCTTC. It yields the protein CASSLDQGGGYTF.

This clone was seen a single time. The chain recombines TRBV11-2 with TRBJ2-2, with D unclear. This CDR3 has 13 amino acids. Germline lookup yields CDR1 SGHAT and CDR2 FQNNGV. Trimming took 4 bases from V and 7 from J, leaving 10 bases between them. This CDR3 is CASSSNKLGELFF. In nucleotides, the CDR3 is TGTGCCAGCAGCTCCAATAAACTCGGGGAGCTGTTTTTT. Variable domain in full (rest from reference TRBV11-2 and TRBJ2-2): EAGVAQSPRYKIIEKRQSVAFWCNPISGHATLYWYQQILGQGPKLLIQFQNNGVVDDSQLPKDRFSAERLKGVDSTLKIQPAKLEDSAVYLCASSSNKLGELFFGEGSRLTVL.

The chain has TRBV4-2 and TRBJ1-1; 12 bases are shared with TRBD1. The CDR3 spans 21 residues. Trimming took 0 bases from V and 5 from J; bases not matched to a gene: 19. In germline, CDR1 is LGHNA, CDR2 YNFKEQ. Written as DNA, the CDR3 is TGTGCCAGCAGCCAAGAGGCACCAGATCGGGGACAGGGGGCGAGGATGACTGAAGCTTTCTTT. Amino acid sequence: CASSQEAPDRGQGARMTEAFF.

CDR3 bases: TGTGCCAGCAGTTTACTAGCAGGGGGCGACCTCTCCTACGAGCAGTACTTC. It yields the protein CASSLLAGGDLSYEQYF. The J gene is TRBJ2-7, the V gene TRBV28; 8 bases map to TRBD1. The CDR3 length is 17 residues. Germline assignment: CDR1 MDHEN and CDR2 SYDVKM. J gave up 0 bases and V 2 bases, and 9 bases lay outside the gene matches.

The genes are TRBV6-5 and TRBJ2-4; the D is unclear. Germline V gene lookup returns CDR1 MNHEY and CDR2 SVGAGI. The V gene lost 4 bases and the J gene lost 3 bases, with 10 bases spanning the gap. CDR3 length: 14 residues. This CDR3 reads CASSSTVVKNIQYF. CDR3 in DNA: TGTGCCAGCAGTTCTACAGTAGTCAAAAACATTCAGTACTTC.

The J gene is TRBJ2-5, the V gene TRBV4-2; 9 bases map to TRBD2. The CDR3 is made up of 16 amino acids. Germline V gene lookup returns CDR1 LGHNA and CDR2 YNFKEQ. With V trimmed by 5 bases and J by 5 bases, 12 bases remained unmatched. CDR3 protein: CASSGRLAGVGETQYF. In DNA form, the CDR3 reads TGTGCCAGCAGCGGACGCTTAGCGGGAGTGGGGGAGACCCAGTACTTC.

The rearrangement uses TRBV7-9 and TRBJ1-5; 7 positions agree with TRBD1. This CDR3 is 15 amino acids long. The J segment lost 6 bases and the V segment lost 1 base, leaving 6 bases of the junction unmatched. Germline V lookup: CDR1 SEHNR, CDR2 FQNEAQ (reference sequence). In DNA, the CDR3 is TGTGCCAGCAGCTTAGATGAGGGGGCAAGTCAGCCCCAGCATTTT. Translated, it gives CASSLDEGASQPQHF.

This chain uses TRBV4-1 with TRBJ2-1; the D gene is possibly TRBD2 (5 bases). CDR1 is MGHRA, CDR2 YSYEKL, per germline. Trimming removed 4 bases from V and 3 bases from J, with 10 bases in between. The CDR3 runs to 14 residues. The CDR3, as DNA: TGCGCCAGCAGCCCGACTATACTCTACAATGAGCAGTTCTTC. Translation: CASSPTILYNEQFF.